This is a list of T cell receptor beta chains from one sample in a study of T cell repertoires in cytomegalovirus infection. Their antigen targets remain unknown. TCRdb ran MiXCR on the reads and lists one entry per CDR3 protein. The sample has approximately 910,000 distinct CDR3 sequences, roughly 30% seen once. The sample consisted of cultured CD8+ T cells from PBMCs, taken from culture after CMV antigen stimulation. Every receptor here comes from a human donor in good health (CMV status not recorded). Some clones in this sample may be carry-over from other donors' samples. Each CDR3 is given with its conserved first and last residue. D genes are given only for firm matches. A row's size may be missing; if present it is once, few, many or a size class.

abundance,v_gene,d_gene,j_gene,CDR3aa,CDR3nt
few,TRBV12-5,TRBD1,TRBJ2-5,CASGLGGTGEQETQYF,TGTGCTAGTGGTTTGGGAGGGACAGGAGAGCAAGAGACCCAGTACTTC
-,TRBV9,-,TRBJ1-2,CASSVGSHGYTF,TGTGCCAGCAGCGTAGGGAGCCATGGCTACACCTTC
-,TRBV5-5,TRBD1,TRBJ2-1,CASSAAGGQDYNEQFF,TGTGCCAGCAGCGCCGCCGGGGGACAGGACTACAATGAGCAGTTCTTC
many,TRBV7-8,-,TRBJ1-2,CASSGRADYGYTF,TGTGCCAGCAGCGGAAGGGCAGACTATGGCTACACCTTC
few,TRBV7-6,-,TRBJ1-4,CASSFNRERNEKLFF,TGTGCCAGCAGCTTCAACAGGGAGAGGAATGAAAAACTGTTTTTT
many,TRBV28,-,TRBJ1-1,CAIDKNTEAFF,TGTGCCATCGATAAGAACACTGAAGCTTTCTTT
few,TRBV12-3/TRBV12-4,TRBD1,TRBJ2-1,CASSPDRVSDNEQFF,TGTGCCAGCAGCCCGGACAGGGTATCCGACAATGAGCAGTTCTTC
few,TRBV5-7,-,TRBJ2-5,CASSSRIQETQYF,TGTGCCAGCAGCTCCCGGATCCAAGAGACCCAGTACTTC
few,TRBV11-2,-,TRBJ2-7,CASSLINQGYEQYF,TGTGCCAGCAGCTTAATAAATCAGGGATACGAGCAGTACTTC
-,TRBV29-1,-,TRBJ2-3,CSVEKGDGDTQYF,TGCAGCGTTGAGAAGGGTGATGGAGATACGCAGTATTTT
few,TRBV19,TRBD1,TRBJ2-7,CASRDRVAYEQYF,TGTGCCAGTCGGGACAGGGTAGCCTACGAGCAGTACTTC
many,TRBV6-2/TRBV6-3,-,TRBJ2-1,CASLTAYNEQFF,TGTGCCAGCCTGACAGCCTACAATGAGCAGTTCTTC
few,TRBV24-1,TRBD1,TRBJ2-3,CATSVRDRGTDTQYF,TGTGCCACCAGTGTCCGGGACAGGGGCACAGATACGCAGTATTTT
-,TRBV6-6,-,TRBJ1-1,CASSGNQGTTEAFF,TGTGCCAGCAGTGGGAATCAGGGGACCACTGAAGCTTTCTTT
few,TRBV27,-,TRBJ1-1,CASSLPGGLATEAFF,TGTGCCAGCAGTTTACCCGGGGGCCTGGCTACTGAAGCTTTCTTT
-,TRBV10-2,TRBD1,TRBJ2-7,CASSETGGSYEQYF,TGCGCCAGCAGTGAGACAGGGGGCTCCTACGAGCAGTACTTC
many,TRBV27,-,TRBJ2-3,CASSLSGTDTQYF,TGTGCCAGCAGTTTATCGGGCACAGATACGCAGTATTTT
-,TRBV28,-,TRBJ2-3,CASSYYRVGTSTDTQYF,TGTGCCAGCAGTTACTACAGGGTGGGGACTAGCACAGATACGCAGTATTTT
many,TRBV4-3,TRBD2,TRBJ2-3,CASSPGTSGETTDTQYF,TGCGCCAGCAGTCCTGGGACTAGCGGGGAGACCACAGATACGCAGTATTTT
few,TRBV7-2,-,TRBJ2-5,CASSVNSLGTQYF,TGTGCCAGCAGCGTAAATTCATTGGGGACCCAGTACTTC
-,TRBV25-1,-,TRBJ1-2,CASSEWGSLKRNGYTF,TGTGCCAGCAGTGAATGGGGCAGCCTCAAACGAAATGGCTACACCTTC
many,TRBV7-2,-,TRBJ2-3,CASSDSAGPPDTQYF,TGTGCCAGCAGCGACTCAGCGGGCCCCCCCGATACGCAGTATTTT
-,TRBV27,TRBD2,TRBJ2-1,CASSLWALAGGDSSYNEQFF,TGTGCCAGCAGTTTATGGGCTCTAGCGGGGGGCGATAGCTCCTACAATGAGCAGTTCTTC
many,TRBV6-2/TRBV6-3,TRBD2,TRBJ2-5,CASSAGGPKETQYF,TGTGCCAGCAGCGCGGGGGGGCCTAAAGAGACCCAGTACTTC
-,TRBV13,-,TRBJ1-1,CASSLGRKNTEAFF,TGTGCCAGCAGCTTAGGACGCAAGAACACTGAAGCTTTCTTT
few,TRBV7-9,-,TRBJ1-2,CASSLAVPEHYGYTF,TGTGCCAGCAGCTTAGCGGTCCCTGAGCACTATGGCTACACCTTC
few,TRBV20-1,-,TRBJ2-1,CSASLATYNEQFF,TGCAGTGCTAGTCTAGCGACCTACAATGAGCAGTTCTTC
-,TRBV20-1,-,TRBJ1-3,CSATESGNTIYF,TGCAGTGCTACAGAATCTGGAAACACCATATATTTT
-,TRBV7-9,TRBD1,TRBJ2-1,CASSGQVGSYNEQFF,TGTGCCAGCAGCGGACAGGTCGGCTCCTACAATGAGCAGTTCTTC
few,TRBV27,-,TRBJ2-5,CASSLGAPETQYF,TGTGCCAGCAGTTTAGGGGCACCAGAGACCCAGTACTTC
-,TRBV7-8,-,TRBJ2-7,CASSGEVSPYEQYF,TGTGCCAGCTCGGGTGAGGTGTCACCCTACGAGCAGTACTTC
once,TRBV6-5,-,TRBJ2-7,CASSYSTGQQQYF,TGTGCCAGCAGTTACTCAACCGGACAGCAACAGTACTTC
once,TRBV9,-,TRBJ2-6,CASSVARDTIFSGANVLTF,TGTGCCAGCAGCGTAGCGAGGGACACTATTTTCTCTGGGGCCAACGTCCTGACTTTC
-,TRBV28,-,TRBJ2-1,CASSRSWADEQFF,TGTGCCAGCAGCCGCAGTTGGGCCGATGAGCAGTTCTTC
few,TRBV6-2/TRBV6-3,TRBD1,TRBJ1-2,CASTPGQVPSDYTF,TGTGCCAGCACCCCGGGACAGGTGCCGTCAGACTACACCTTC
-,TRBV10-2,TRBD2,TRBJ2-3,CASSRLAVTDTQYF,TGCGCCAGCAGTAGGCTAGCGGTGACAGATACGCAGTATTTT
few,TRBV28,TRBD2,TRBJ2-3,CASSLTSETDTQYF,TGTGCCAGCAGTTTAACTAGCGAGACAGATACGCAGTATTTT
-,TRBV4-2,-,TRBJ2-7,CASSQVTGISYEQYF,TGTGCCAGCAGCCAAGTCACAGGTATTTCCTACGAGCAGTACTTC
few,TRBV10-3,-,TRBJ2-2,CATGISNTGELFF,TGTGCCACTGGTATCTCGAACACCGGGGAGCTGTTTTTT
-,TRBV5-6,-,TRBJ2-2,CASSLGIGNTGELFF,TGTGCCAGCAGCTTGGGAATTGGAAACACCGGGGAGCTGTTTTTT
-,TRBV19,-,TRBJ1-1,CASNERGDSAFF,TGTGCCAGTAACGAAAGGGGGGATTCGGCTTTCTTT